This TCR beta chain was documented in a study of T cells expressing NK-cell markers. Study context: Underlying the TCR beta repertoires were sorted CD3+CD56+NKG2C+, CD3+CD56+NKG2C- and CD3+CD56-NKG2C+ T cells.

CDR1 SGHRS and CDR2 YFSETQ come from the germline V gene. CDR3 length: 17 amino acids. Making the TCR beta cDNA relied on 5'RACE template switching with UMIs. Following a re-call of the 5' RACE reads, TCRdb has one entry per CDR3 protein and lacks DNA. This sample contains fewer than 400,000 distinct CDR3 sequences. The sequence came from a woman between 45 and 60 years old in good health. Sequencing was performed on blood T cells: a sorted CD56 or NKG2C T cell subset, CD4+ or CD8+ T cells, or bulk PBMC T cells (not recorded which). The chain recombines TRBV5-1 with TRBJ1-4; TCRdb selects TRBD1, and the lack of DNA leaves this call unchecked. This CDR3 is CASSLVAGGATNEKLFF. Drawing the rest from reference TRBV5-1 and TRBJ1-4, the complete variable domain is KAGVTQTPRYLIKTRGQQVTLSCSPISGHRSVSWYQQTPGQGLQFLFEYFSETQRNKGNFPGRFSGRQFSNSRSEMNVSTLELGDSALYLCASSLVAGGATNEKLFFGSGTQLSVL.